Presented here are 19 T cell receptor beta chains from one specimen sequenced in a study of identical twins. TCRdb independently ran MiXCR on the 5' RACE reads; one entry per CDR3 protein. The sample yields 250,000 or so distinct CDR3 sequences, roughly 7% seen once. These data were also filed under a second study, of yellow fever vaccine responses in identical twins.

The specimen sequenced was memory (CD45RO+) T cells sorted from blood. The receptors originated from a woman between 18 and 30 years old in good health.

This clonotype was seen a few times. The V and J genes are TRBV5-1 and TRBJ1-1; no definite D call. Trimming shortened V by 0 bases and J by 6 bases, and 12 bases separated the two germline ends. The CDR3 totals 14 residues. Per the germline V gene, CDR1 is SGHRS and CDR2 is YFSETQ. The CDR3 region is CASSLDSQNAEAFF. The CDR3 nucleotides read TGCGCCAGCAGCTTGGACAGTCAAAACGCTGAAGCTTTCTTT.

This clonotype has more than one count but fewer than ten. The V and J genes are TRBV7-8 and TRBJ2-1; no definite D call. The V gene's germline CDR1 is SGHVS and CDR2 FQNEAQ. V was shortened by 5 bases and J by 9 bases, with 17 bases between the two germline ends. This CDR3 is 14 amino acids long. The chain's CDR3 is CASSPGFGWSEQFF. The CDR3 DNA sequence: TGTGCCAGCAGCCCAGGATTTGGTTGGAGTGAGCAGTTCTTC.

This clonotype occurred a few times. The chain links TRBV5-1 to TRBJ2-5; no clear D gene. This CDR3 has 14 amino acids. V shed 0 bases and J shed 4 bases, with 10 bases lying between them. Germline V gene data show CDR1 as SGHRS and CDR2 as YFSETQ. Here the CDR3 DNA reads TGCGCCAGCAGCTTGGCCCTAGGGCTAGAGACCCAGTACTTC. It specifies CASSLALGLETQYF.

This clonotype was counted between two and nine times. V gene TRBV5-1 combines with J gene TRBJ2-1; D is undetermined. The ends were cut back, 4 bases at V and 9 bases at J, with 11 bases in the middle. Germline V gene sequence: CDR1 SGHRS, CDR2 YFSETQ. The CDR3 sequence is 12 residues long. CDR3 bases: TGCGCCAGCAGCGAGAGTAGCACTGAGCAGTTCTTC. Translated: CASSESSTEQFF.

The chain couples TRBV28 to TRBJ2-2; 11 bases match TRBD2. The junction had 9 bases not matched to a gene; V was cut back by 8 bases and J by 1 base. CDR3 length equals 17 residues. Germline CDR1 is MDHEN and CDR2 is SYDVKM. CDR3 loop: CASHRLAGRRNTGELFF. DNA of the CDR3: TGTGCCAGCCATCGACTAGCGGGACGCAGGAACACCGGGGAGCTGTTTTTT.

The chain is built from TRBV9 and TRBJ1-1; tentatively, D is TRBD1 (5 bases). CDR1 is SGDLS and CDR2 is YYNGEE in the germline V gene. V was trimmed by 4 bases and J by 6 bases, leaving 13 bases between them. The CDR3 is made up of 13 amino acids. CDR3 protein: CASSPVQVPEAFF. The CDR3 bases are TGTGCCAGCAGCCCAGTACAGGTTCCTGAAGCTTTCTTT.

As regards this clonotype: The junction shows a germline mismatch at one end, possibly a read error. The chain carries TRBV5-1 and TRBJ2-3; 7 bases are a match to TRBD2. In germline, CDR1 is SGHRS, CDR2 YFSETQ. This CDR3 is built from 12 residues. This CDR3 is CARSLGGEDQAF. CDR3 in DNA: TGCGCCAGGAGCTTGGGGGGGGAGGACCAGGCTTTT.

The chain uses TRBV20-1 and TRBJ2-3, with 7 bases fitting TRBD2. Per the germline V gene, CDR1 is DFQATT and CDR2 is SNEGSKA (reference sequence). This CDR3 spans 14 amino acids. Trimming at V came to 7 bases and at J to 2 bases, leaving 9 bases not matched to a gene. Here the CDR3 reads CSVLGREITDTQYF. For the CDR3, the DNA is TGCAGTGTGTTGGGGCGGGAGATCACAGATACGCAGTATTTT.

The chain has TRBV3-1 and TRBJ1-6, with D unclear. The CDR3 spans 18 residues. Germline assignment: CDR1 LGHDT and CDR2 YNNKEL (reference sequence). Deletions cut 0 bases from V and 0 bases from J, with 12 bases between. The CDR3, as DNA: TGTGCCAGCAGCCAAGATAGCTTCAGGAGCTCCTATAATTCACCCCTCCACTTT. Protein sequence: CASSQDSFRSSYNSPLHF.

This clonotype was seen repeatedly, ten times or more. The V and J genes are TRBV7-9 and TRBJ2-3; D remains ambiguous. Germline CDR1 SEHNR, CDR2 FQNEAQ (reference sequence). Trimming removed 5 bases from V and 4 bases from J, with 13 bases in between. This CDR3 region has 14 residues. CDR3 in DNA: TGTGCCAGCAGCCAAGGATCCCCCCCAGATACGCAGTATTTT. Translation gives CASSQGSPPDTQYF.

Here the CDR3 reads CAQGSKETQYF. The CDR3 DNA sequence: TGCGCCCAGGGAAGTAAAGAGACCCAGTACTTC. The J gene is TRBJ2-5, the V gene TRBV20-1, with D possibly being TRBD1 (5 bases). CDR1 and CDR2 from the germline V gene are DFQATT and SNEGSKA (reference sequence). The CDR3 consists of 11 residues.

This clonotype was counted between two and nine times. The J gene is TRBJ1-2, the V gene TRBV29-1, with unresolved D. Per germline, CDR1 SQVTM and CDR2 ANQGSEA. Trimming took off 6 bases at V and 6 bases at J, with 14 bases between the two ends. This CDR3 region has 12 residues. DNA for the CDR3: TGCAGCGTCGAGTGTACAGCTAATGGCTACACCTTC. Encoded protein: CSVECTANGYTF.

The table lists this clonotype with many counts. V is TRBV6-4 and J is TRBJ2-3, with TRBD2 identical over 9 bases. Germline-derived CDR1 and CDR2 are MRHNA and SNTAGT. The CDR3 has 15 residues. The V segment lost 4 bases and the J segment 2 bases; nucleotides outside the gene matches: 4. DNA for the CDR3: TGTGCCAGCAGTGCGACTAGCGGACACACAGATACGCAGTATTTT. Amino acids: CASSATSGHTDTQYF.

This clonotype was observed a handful of times. The chain couples TRBV5-5 to TRBJ2-7, with D unresolved. Germline V gives CDR1 SGHKS, CDR2 YYEKEE (reference sequence). Trimming took 2 bases from V and 3 from J, leaving 9 bases between them. CDR3 length: 13 amino acids. The CDR3 region has the DNA TGTGCCAGCAGCTTTCAATATAGCTACGAGCAGTACTTC. This gives the protein CASSFQYSYEQYF.

There are many counts of this clonotype. The chain employs TRBV5-1 and TRBJ1-4; D may be TRBD1 (5 bases). The germline gives CDR1 SGHRS, CDR2 YFSETQ. Trimming cost V 3 bases and J 17 bases, with 23 bases left between them. This CDR3 comprises 14 residues. DNA of the CDR3: TGCGCCAGCAGCTCCGGATCCTCTGGGACGTCACGTTTTTTT. Translation gives CASSSGSSGTSRFF.

The chain recombines TRBV11-1 with TRBJ2-3, with 9 bases that match TRBD1. Losses at the gene ends were 1 base for V and 2 bases for J; bases not matched to a gene: 4. This CDR3 has 16 residues. CDR1 and CDR2 from the germline V gene are SGHAT and FQDESV (reference sequence). CDR3 protein: CASSLGTGANTDTQYF. The CDR3 DNA reads TGTGCCAGCAGCTTAGGGACAGGGGCGAACACAGATACGCAGTATTTT. Full variable domain (outside the CDR3, taken from reference TRBV11-1 and TRBJ2-3): EAEVAQSPRYKITEKSQAVAFWCDPISGHATLYWYRQILGQGPELLVQFQDESVVDDSQLPKDRFSAERLKGVDSTLKIQPAELGDSAMYLCASSLGTGANTDTQYFGPGTRLTVL.

The chain links TRBV11-2 to TRBJ2-1; D not certain. CDR1 SGHAT and CDR2 FQNNGV come from the germline V gene. The CDR3 extends over 17 amino acids. V was cut by 5 bases and J by 0 bases, with 17 bases left in between. The DNA of the CDR3 is TGTGCCAGCAGCCCTTTTTCCCTAGGCAGCTCCTACAATGAGCAGTTCTTC. Translating gives CASSPFSLGSSYNEQFF. Supplemented by reference TRBV11-2 and TRBJ2-1, the full variable domain reads EAGVAQSPRYKIIEKRQSVAFWCNPISGHATLYWYQQILGQGPKLLIQFQNNGVVDDSQLPKDRFSAERLKGVDSTLKIQPAKLEDSAVYLCASSPFSLGSSYNEQFFGPGTRLTVL.

The V and J genes are TRBV7-6 and TRBJ2-1; D gene ambiguous. This CDR3 spans 15 amino acids. The V gene's germline CDR1 is SGHVS and CDR2 FNYEAQ. V was cut by 6 bases and J by 0 bases, with 12 bases left in between. The CDR3 coding sequence is TGTGCCAGCAGTCAACCGCCGAGCTCCTACAATGAGCAGTTCTTC. It is translated as CASSQPPSSYNEQFF.

This clonotype has just a few counts. The chain employs TRBV25-1 and TRBJ2-3, with 11 bases identical to TRBD2. V lost 4 bases, J lost 4 bases, and 7 bases stayed unmatched. CDR1 is MGHDK, CDR2 SYGVNS, per germline. The CDR3 covers 16 residues. As DNA, the CDR3 is TGTGCCAGCAGTGCGCGGACTAGCGGGCGCGCAGATACGCAGTATTTT. It specifies CASSARTSGRADTQYF.